The clone carrying this TCR beta chain was seen more than once but under ten times. Naive CD8 populations comprised CD45RO-negative cells positively selected for CCR7, excluding terminally differentiated effector memory CD45RA+ cells. This record belongs to a study of shared clonotypes between healthy human individuals. Germline CDR1 is MDHEN and CDR2 is SYDVKM. The CDR3 runs 15 residues. V shed 6 bases, J shed 5 bases, and the junction held 4 bases outside the gene matches. Sorted-subset replicate PCRs used about 0.2 ug of genomic DNA. This amount corresponded to 30,000 to 35,000 T cell genomes. The table came from immunoSEQ multiplex PCR; TCRdb's copy has only in-frame clones and leaves some out. The sample yields hundreds of thousands of clones, 80% to 95% seen once.

This chain joins TRBV28 and TRBJ2-1; 13 positions match TRBD2. Specimen: naive CD8+ T cells sorted from blood. The source of this sequence is a man younger than 40 in good health. DNA for the CDR3: TGTGCCAGCAGCCGAGGACTAGCGGGAGACAATGAGCAGTTCTTC. As protein: CASSRGLAGDNEQFF.